The 16 T cell receptor beta chains below come from one sample, sequenced in a study of tissue T cells after allogeneic stem cell transplantation. The data were produced by immunoSEQ multiplex PCR, yet TCRdb's version contains in-frame clones alone and is incomplete. Of roughly 1,400 clones in the sample, roughly 44% were seen once. Time point noted: mouse harvest day 14 after allogeneic transplant. Tail vein injection delivered 10^7 T-cell-depleted bone marrow cells and 10^6 splenic CD5+ T cells. The source material was spleen. These receptors were taken from a female BALB/c mouse given C57BL/6 T cells with graft-versus-host disease after an allogeneic hematopoietic cell transplant.

This clone is labeled medium-sized. Gene names and germline match the mouse. The CDR3 sequence is CASSQDRGDEQYF. The CDR3 DNA, read in part, is TGTGCCAGCAGCCAAGACAGGGGAGATGAACAGTAC. The V call is TRBV5, the J call TRBJ2-7; D is possibly TRBD1 (6 bases). The read falls 1 residue short of the CDR3 end, and the missing part is taken from the germline J gene. V was pared by 0 bases and J by 5 bases, with 8 bases between. CDR1 and CDR2 from the germline V gene are LGHNA and YNLKQL (reference sequence). The CDR3 extends over 13 amino acids.

This clone was seen only a few times. Mouse gene names apply. The read terminates 1 residue before the CDR3 end, so the remaining end is supplied by the germline J gene. J is TRBJ2-7 and V is TRBV13-1; 7 positions match TRBD2. The CDR3 is made up of 11 amino acids. Unmatched junction bases numbered 0, after V lost 5 bases and J lost 4 bases. The germline gives CDR1 NSHNY, CDR2 SYGAGN. The CDR3 reads CASSWGYEQYF. The DNA read from the CDR3 is TGTGCCAGCAGCTGGGGGTATGAACAGTAC.

Relative to its sample, this clone is large. Gene names follow the mouse nomenclature. Coverage ceases 1 residue before the CDR3 finishes, and the germline J gene fills in the end. The gene calls are TRBV15 and TRBJ2-3; D is unclear. CDR3 size: 13 residues. V shed 3 bases and J shed 1 base, with 5 bases lying between them. Germline V gives CDR1 SGHND, CDR2 FRSKSL. The CDR3 sequence is CASSLEGAETLYF. The DNA read from the CDR3 is TGTGCCAGCAGTTTGGAGGGTGCAGAAACGCTGTAT.

In the case of this clone: Gene names are mouse gene names. The CDR3 goes on 1 residue after the read ends, and that part is filled in from the germline J gene. The chain carries TRBV4 and TRBJ1-2; no firm D call. The V gene lost 4 bases and the J gene lost 0 bases, with 6 bases spanning the gap. Germline assignment: CDR1 LGHDT and CDR2 YNNKQL (reference sequence). CDR3 length: 13 residues. The CDR3 protein is CASSSGTNSDYTF. The sequenced part of the CDR3 DNA is TGTGCCAGCAGCTCTGGGACAAACTCCGACTACACC.

This clone was recorded a few times. Mouse names are used for the genes. With the read ending 1 residue before the CDR3 end, the germline J gene is used to fill in that end. The chain joins TRBV29 to TRBJ2-5; 7 bases are a match to TRBD1. Trimming removed 3 bases from V and 5 bases from J; junction bases left unmatched: 2. Germline CDR1 is MSHET and CDR2 is SYDVDS. The CDR3 length is 13 residues. The chain's CDR3 is CASSFRDRDTQYF. CDR3 DNA, as far as it was read: TGTGCTAGCAGTTTCCGGGACAGAGACACCCAGTAC.

This clone has only a few counts. Germline and genes: mouse. The CDR3 DNA, read in part, is TGTGCCAGCAGTCTTAGCGGGGGCAGGGCCTATGAACAGTAC. Protein sequence: CASSLSGGRAYEQY. The entire CDR3 sequence reads CASSLSGGRAYEQYF. The rearrangement joins TRBV14 to TRBJ2-7, with D possibly called TRBD1 or TRBD2 (6 bases each). The missing CDR3 end, 1 residue past where the read stops, is filled in from the germline J gene. Trimming left V 4 bases short and J 2 bases short, with 16 bases between. From germline, CDR1 is SGHDT and CDR2 FRDEAV. The CDR3 consists of 15 residues.

Worth noting for this clone: Mouse names are used for the genes. The read gets to within 1 residue of the CDR3 end, and the germline J gene fills in the rest. V gene TRBV13-1 combines with J gene TRBJ2-7; 12 bases agree with TRBD2. V shed 2 bases and J 5 bases; nucleotides not matched to a gene: 2. The CDR3 is 14 residues long. Per germline, CDR1 NSHNY and CDR2 SYGAGN. CDR3 sequence reads: CASSERTGGDEQYF. CDR3 DNA, as far as it was read: TGTGCCAGCAGTGAGCGGACTGGGGGGGATGAACAGTAC.

Only one count was recorded for this clone. Genes and germline come from the mouse. From the germline J gene comes the end of the CDR3, since the read stops 1 residue before it. The chain combines TRBV19 with TRBJ2-4; 7 bases match TRBD2. J lost 2 bases, V lost 3 bases, and 3 bases had no gene match. Germline lookup yields CDR1 FNHDT and CDR2 SITEND (reference sequence). The CDR3 spans 14 residues. The CDR3 reads CASSTWGIQNTLYF. The CDR3 bases that were read are TGTGCCAGCAGTACCTGGGGGATTCAAAACACCTTGTAC.

Turning to this clone: The gene symbols are mouse symbols. CDR3 bases read: TGCTCCAGCAGACTGACTGGGAACCAAGACACCCAGTAC. Protein product: CSSRLTGNQDTQY. The entire CDR3 reads CSSRLTGNQDTQYF. The chain carries TRBV23 and TRBJ2-5; TRBD2 is taken as the D call from the table, unchecked against the DNA. Read sequence stops 1 residue before the CDR3 end, and the germline J gene provides the missing end. CDR1 and CDR2 from the germline V gene are KGHTA and FQNQQP. This CDR3 region has 14 residues.

A note on this clone: Gene and germline names: mouse. The CDR3 is cut off 1 residue early in the read; its end comes from the germline J gene. This chain uses TRBV5 with TRBJ2-1, with 9 bases fitting TRBD2. Germline CDR1 LGHNA, CDR2 YNLKQL (reference sequence). Trimming took 0 bases from V and 5 from J; bases not matched to a gene: 2. This CDR3 comprises 15 residues. This CDR3 is CASSQDGGADAEQFF. The sequenced part of the CDR3 DNA is TGTGCCAGCAGCCAAGATGGGGGGGCGGATGCTGAGCAGTTC.

Comment on this clone: Gene names and germline match the mouse. From the germline J gene comes the end of the CDR3, since the read stops 1 residue before it. The chain is built from TRBV5 and TRBJ1-4; the match to TRBD1 covers 7 bases. The CDR3 has 15 residues. Germline V CDR1 and CDR2: LGHNA, YNLKQL (reference sequence). The ends lost 0 bases at V and 3 bases at J; junction bases unmatched: 1. The sequenced part of the CDR3 DNA is TGTGCCAGCAGCCAAGAACAGGGGACCAACGAAAGATTATTT. Translated, it gives CASSQEQGTNERLF. The whole CDR3 region reads CASSQEQGTNERLFF.

This clone showed up just a few times. Mouse gene names apply. The CDR3 is cut off 1 residue early in the read; its end comes from the germline J gene. This chain links TRBV16 with TRBJ1-1; tentatively, D is TRBD1 (6 bases). The CDR3 runs to 14 residues. The germline V and J ends were trimmed by 0 bases and 1 base, with 6 bases remaining between them. Germline assignment: CDR1 SGHSA and CDR2 FRNQAP. The CDR3 DNA, read in part, is TGTGCAAGCAGCTTAGAGGGACAAAACACAGAAGTCTTC. Translation gives CASSLEGQNTEVF. The whole CDR3 sequence reads CASSLEGQNTEVFF.

As regards this clone: Germline and genes: mouse. The read finishes 1 residue shy of the CDR3 end, and the germline J gene is used to complete it. The J gene is TRBJ1-1, the V gene TRBV26, with D possibly TRBD1 on 5 matching bases. The CDR3 spans 12 residues. With 1 base removed from V and 5 bases from J, the gap between germline ends came to 5 bases. Germline CDR1 reads KGHPV; CDR2 reads FQNQEV (reference sequence). The sequenced CDR3 bases are TGTGCCAGCAGTCTGTGGACAACAGAAGTCTTC. This sequence encodes CASSLWTTEVF. The full CDR3 is CASSLWTTEVFF. The full variable domain, rest sourced from reference TRBV26 and TRBJ1-1, is NSKVIQTPRYLVKGQGQKAKMRCIPEKGHPVVFWYQQNKNNEFKFLINFQNQEVLQQIDMTEKRFSAECPSNSPCSLEIQSSEAGDSALYLCASSLWTTEVFFGKGTRLTVV.

Turning to this clone: Gene names are the mouse ones. With the read ending 1 residue before the CDR3 end, the germline J gene is used to fill in that end. The chain uses TRBV3 and TRBJ2-7, with a tentative D call TRBD2 (6 bases). This CDR3 spans 14 amino acids. Germline V lookup: CDR1 SNHLY, CDR2 FYNGKV (reference sequence). Trimming took off 5 bases at V and 0 bases at J, with 11 bases between the two ends. Incomplete CDR3 DNA: TGTGCCAGCAGCCCTGGACTGAGCTCCTATGAACAGTAC. Protein: CASSPGLSSYEQY. The entire CDR3 sequence reads CASSPGLSSYEQYF.

This clone was seen a handful of times. Here the gene names and germline are mouse. The CDR3 end is not reached by the read, which stops 1 residue before it; the germline J gene fills it in. The genes are TRBV5 and TRBJ2-3; 9 positions agree with TRBD2. Germline V gives CDR1 LGHNA, CDR2 YNLKQL (reference sequence). CDR3 length: 17 amino acids. V shed 0 bases, J shed 0 bases, and the junction held 4 bases outside the gene matches. CDR3 residues: CASSQDLGGSSAETLYF. The covered CDR3 bases are TGTGCCAGCAGCCAAGATCTGGGGGGGTCTAGTGCAGAAACGCTGTAT.

This clone was recorded once. Germline and genes here are mouse. Read sequence stops 1 residue before the CDR3 end, and the germline J gene provides the missing end. The genes are TRBV20 and TRBJ2-4; 8 bases fit TRBD1. Germline-derived CDR1 and CDR2 are GFQATS and STVNSAI. J lost 3 bases, V lost 5 bases, and 1 base had no gene match. The CDR3 has 12 amino acids. CDR3 in amino acids: CGARTGQNTLYF. The sequenced part of the CDR3 DNA is TGTGGTGCTCGGACAGGGCAAAACACCTTGTAC.